A single T cell receptor (beta chain) is shown here with its context. Trimming removed 3 bases from V and 3 bases from J; junction bases left unmatched: 6. This CDR3 is 18 amino acids long. Germline V gene data show CDR1 as SGDLS and CDR2 as YYNGEE. The sample is drawn from a study of blood T cell repertoires in COVID-19. Repertoires were generated with immunoSEQ multiplex PCR, while TCRdb's copy carries only in-frame clones and drops some. In the table there are about 50,000 clones, under 90% of which are singletons. Material for sequencing was peripheral blood. The V call is TRBV9, the J call TRBJ2-4; TRBD2 matches 16 bases. The receptor's source is a man between 65 and 79 years old with acute or convalescent COVID-19. The CDR3 here is CASSGGTSGGAGKNIQYF. CDR3 bases: TGTGCCAGCAGCGGCGGGACTAGCGGGGGGGCAGGCAAAAACATTCAGTACTTC.